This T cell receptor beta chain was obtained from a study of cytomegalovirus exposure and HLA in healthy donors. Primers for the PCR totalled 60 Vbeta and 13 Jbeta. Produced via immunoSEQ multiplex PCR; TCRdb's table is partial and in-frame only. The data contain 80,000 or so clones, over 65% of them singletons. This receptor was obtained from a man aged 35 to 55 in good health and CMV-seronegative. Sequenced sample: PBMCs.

CDR3 nucleotide sequence: TGTGCCAGCAGTGAACTTACAGGGAATAGCAATCAGCCCCAGCATTTT. As protein: CASSELTGNSNQPQHF. The chain uses TRBV6-1 and TRBJ1-5, with D possibly TRBD1 on 6 matching bases. This CDR3 region has 16 residues. Per germline, CDR1 MNHNS and CDR2 SASEGT. Trimming shortened V by 2 bases and J by 0 bases, and 11 bases separated the two germline ends.